There are a few counts of the clone carrying this T cell receptor (beta chain). These data come from a study of Ad26.COV2.S vaccination and SARS-CoV-2 variants. Treatment of the sample: some 19 received Ad26.COV2.S at low or high dose, single or two shots; about 5 received placebo; per-sample allocation not given. Sample collection was performed on day 63 after the first vaccine or placebo injection. An adult of 18-55 years in Boston served as donor. This table comes from immunoSEQ multiplex PCR, and its TCRdb copy is limited to in-frame clones, with some not included. The table has approximately 300,000 clones, around four fifths seen once. The specimen comprised peripheral blood, sampled in a trial of Ad26.COV2.S vaccine versus placebo. The sequence was obtained from a person aged 18-60 years who received the Ad26.COV2.S COVID-19 vaccine or a placebo.

The CDR3 DNA sequence: TGTGCCAGCAGCCTGGGTTTAGAGCATTCACCCCTCCACTTT. It encodes CASSLGLEHSPLHF. The chain employs TRBV28 and TRBJ1-6; D remains ambiguous. Looked up from germline, CDR1 is MDHEN and CDR2 is SYDVKM. This CDR3 comprises 14 residues. Trimming removed 6 bases at V and 8 bases at J, with 14 bases between.